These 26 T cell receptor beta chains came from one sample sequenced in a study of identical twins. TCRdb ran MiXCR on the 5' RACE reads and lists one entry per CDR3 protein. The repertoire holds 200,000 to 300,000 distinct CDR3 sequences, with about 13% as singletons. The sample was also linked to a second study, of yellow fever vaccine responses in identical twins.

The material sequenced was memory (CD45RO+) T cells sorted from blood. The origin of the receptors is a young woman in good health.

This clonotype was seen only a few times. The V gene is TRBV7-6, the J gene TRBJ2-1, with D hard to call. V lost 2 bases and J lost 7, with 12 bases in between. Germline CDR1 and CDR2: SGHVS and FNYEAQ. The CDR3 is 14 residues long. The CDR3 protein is CASSLTFGVNEQFF. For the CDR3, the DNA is TGTGCCAGCAGCTTAACCTTCGGTGTTAATGAGCAGTTCTTC.

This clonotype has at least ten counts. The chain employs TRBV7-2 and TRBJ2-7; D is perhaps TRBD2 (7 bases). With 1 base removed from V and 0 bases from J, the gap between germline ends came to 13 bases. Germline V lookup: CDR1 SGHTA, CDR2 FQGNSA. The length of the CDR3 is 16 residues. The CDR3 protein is CASSLGTAGSSYEQYF. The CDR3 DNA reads TGTGCCAGCAGCTTAGGGACAGCGGGGAGCTCCTACGAGCAGTACTTC.

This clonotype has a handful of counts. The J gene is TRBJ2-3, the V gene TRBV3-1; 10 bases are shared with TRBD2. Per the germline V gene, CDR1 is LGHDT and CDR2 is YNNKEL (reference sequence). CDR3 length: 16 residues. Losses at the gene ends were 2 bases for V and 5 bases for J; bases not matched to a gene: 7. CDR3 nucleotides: TGTGCCAGCAGCCAAAATAGCGGGGGGCGGATAGATACGCAGTATTTT. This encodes CASSQNSGGRIDTQYF.

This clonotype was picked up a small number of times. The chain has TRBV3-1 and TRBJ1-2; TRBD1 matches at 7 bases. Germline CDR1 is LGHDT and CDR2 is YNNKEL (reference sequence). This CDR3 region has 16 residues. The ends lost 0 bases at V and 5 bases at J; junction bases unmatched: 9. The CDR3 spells CASSQDLTGERYGYTF. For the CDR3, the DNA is TGTGCCAGCAGCCAAGATCTCACAGGGGAGAGGTATGGCTACACCTTC.

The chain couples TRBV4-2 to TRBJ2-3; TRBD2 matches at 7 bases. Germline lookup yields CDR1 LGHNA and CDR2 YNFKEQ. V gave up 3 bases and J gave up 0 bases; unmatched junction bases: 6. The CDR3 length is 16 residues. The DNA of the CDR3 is TGTGCCAGCAGCCAGCGGGACTACTCTAGCACAGATACGCAGTATTTT. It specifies CASSQRDYSSTDTQYF.

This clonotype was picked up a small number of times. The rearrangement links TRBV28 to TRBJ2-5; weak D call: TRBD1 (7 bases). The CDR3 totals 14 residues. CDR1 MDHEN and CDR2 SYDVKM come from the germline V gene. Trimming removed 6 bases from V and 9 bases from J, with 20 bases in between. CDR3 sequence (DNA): TGTGCCAGCAGCCTCAGTGGAGGGGGCAGGGCCCAGTACTTC. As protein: CASSLSGGGRAQYF.

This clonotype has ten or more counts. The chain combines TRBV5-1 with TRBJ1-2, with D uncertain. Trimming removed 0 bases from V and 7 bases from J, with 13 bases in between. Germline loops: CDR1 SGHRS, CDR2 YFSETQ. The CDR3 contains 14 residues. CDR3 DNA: TGCGCCAGCAGCTTGGAAGGGTCACAGAGTGGCTACACCTTC. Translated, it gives CASSLEGSQSGYTF.

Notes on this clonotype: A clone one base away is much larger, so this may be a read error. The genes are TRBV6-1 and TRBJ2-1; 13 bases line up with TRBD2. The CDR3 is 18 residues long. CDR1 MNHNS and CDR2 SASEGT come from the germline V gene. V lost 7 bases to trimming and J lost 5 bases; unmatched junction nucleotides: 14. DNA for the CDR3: TGTGCCAGCAACTCACCGGGACTAGCGGGGAATACTAACAATGAGCAGTTCTTC. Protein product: CASNSPGLAGNTNNEQFF.

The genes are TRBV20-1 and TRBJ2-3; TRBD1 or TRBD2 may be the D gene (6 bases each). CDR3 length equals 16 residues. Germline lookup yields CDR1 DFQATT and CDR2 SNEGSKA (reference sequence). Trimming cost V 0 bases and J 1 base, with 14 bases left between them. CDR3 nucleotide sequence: TGCAGTGCTAGAGATCGTGGGGGGCTAGGCACAGATACGCAGTATTTT. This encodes CSARDRGGLGTDTQYF.

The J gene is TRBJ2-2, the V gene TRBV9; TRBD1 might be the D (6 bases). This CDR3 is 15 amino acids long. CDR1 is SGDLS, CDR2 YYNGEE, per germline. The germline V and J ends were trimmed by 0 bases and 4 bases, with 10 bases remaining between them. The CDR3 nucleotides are TGTGCCAGCAGCGTAGACAGGGTAGGCACCGGGGAGCTGTTTTTT. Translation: CASSVDRVGTGELFF.

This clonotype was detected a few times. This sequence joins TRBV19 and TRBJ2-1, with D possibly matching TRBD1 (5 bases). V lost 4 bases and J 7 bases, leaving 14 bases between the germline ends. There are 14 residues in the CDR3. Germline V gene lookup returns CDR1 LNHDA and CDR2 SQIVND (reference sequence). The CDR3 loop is CASSRRQPPNEQFF. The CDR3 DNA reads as TGTGCCAGTAGTAGACGACAGCCTCCTAATGAGCAGTTCTTC. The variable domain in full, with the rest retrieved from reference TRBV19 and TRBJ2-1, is DGGITQSPKYLFRKEGQNVTLSCEQNLNHDAMYWYRQDPGQGLRLIYYSQIVNDFQKGDIAEGYSVSREKKESFPLTVTSAQKNPTAFYLCASSRRQPPNEQFFGPGTRLTVL.

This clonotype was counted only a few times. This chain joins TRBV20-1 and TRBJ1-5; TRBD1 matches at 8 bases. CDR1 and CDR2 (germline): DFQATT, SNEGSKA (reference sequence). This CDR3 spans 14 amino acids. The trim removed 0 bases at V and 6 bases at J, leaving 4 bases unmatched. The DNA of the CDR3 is TGCAGTGCTAGAGAGGACAGGGAGGTTCAGCCCCAGCATTTT. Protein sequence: CSAREDREVQPQHF.

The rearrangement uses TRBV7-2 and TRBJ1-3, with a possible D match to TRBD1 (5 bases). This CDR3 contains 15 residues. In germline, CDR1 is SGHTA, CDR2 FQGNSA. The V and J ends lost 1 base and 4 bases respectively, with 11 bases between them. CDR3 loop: CASSLVGDPGNTIYF. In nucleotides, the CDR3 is TGTGCCAGCAGCTTAGTTGGGGACCCCGGAAACACCATATATTTT.

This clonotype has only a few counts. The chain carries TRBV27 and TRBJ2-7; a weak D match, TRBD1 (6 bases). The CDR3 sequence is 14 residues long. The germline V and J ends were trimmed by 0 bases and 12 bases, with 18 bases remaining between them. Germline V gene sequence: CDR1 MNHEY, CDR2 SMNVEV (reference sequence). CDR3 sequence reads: CASSLSDPVGGLYF. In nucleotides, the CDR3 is TGTGCCAGCAGTTTATCGGACCCGGTAGGGGGTCTGTACTTC.

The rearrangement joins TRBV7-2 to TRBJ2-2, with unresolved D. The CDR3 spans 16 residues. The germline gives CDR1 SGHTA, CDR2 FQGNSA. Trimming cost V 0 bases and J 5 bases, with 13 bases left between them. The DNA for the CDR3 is TGTGCCAGCAGCTTAGCGGCTCCAACTCTAACCGGGGAGCTGTTTTTT. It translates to CASSLAAPTLTGELFF.

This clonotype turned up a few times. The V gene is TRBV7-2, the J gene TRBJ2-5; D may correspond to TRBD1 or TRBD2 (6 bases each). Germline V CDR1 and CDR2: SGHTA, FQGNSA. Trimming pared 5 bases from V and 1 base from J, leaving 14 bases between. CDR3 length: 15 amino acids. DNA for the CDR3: TGTGCCAGCAGCCTGGAGGGGGGTTTCCAAGAGACCCAGTACTTC. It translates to CASSLEGGFQETQYF.

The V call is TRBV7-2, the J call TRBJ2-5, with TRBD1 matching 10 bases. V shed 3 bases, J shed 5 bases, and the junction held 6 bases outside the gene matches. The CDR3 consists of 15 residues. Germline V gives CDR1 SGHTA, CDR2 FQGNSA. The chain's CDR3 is CASSLRQGASETQYF. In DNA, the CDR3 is TGTGCCAGCAGCTTGAGACAGGGGGCTAGCGAGACCCAGTACTTC.

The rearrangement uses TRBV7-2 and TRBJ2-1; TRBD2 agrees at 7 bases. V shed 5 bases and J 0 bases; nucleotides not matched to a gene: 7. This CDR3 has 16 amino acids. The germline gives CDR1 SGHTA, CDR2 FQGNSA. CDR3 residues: CASSDYSGPSYNEQFF. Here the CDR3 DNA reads TGTGCCAGCAGCGATTATAGCGGGCCCTCCTACAATGAGCAGTTCTTC.

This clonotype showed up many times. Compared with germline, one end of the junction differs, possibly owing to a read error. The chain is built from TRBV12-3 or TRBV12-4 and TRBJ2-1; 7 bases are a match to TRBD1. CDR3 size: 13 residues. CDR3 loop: CASSRGYGDRKVF. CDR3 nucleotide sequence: TGTGCCAGCAGTCGAGGGTACGGGGACAGAAAGGTCTTC.

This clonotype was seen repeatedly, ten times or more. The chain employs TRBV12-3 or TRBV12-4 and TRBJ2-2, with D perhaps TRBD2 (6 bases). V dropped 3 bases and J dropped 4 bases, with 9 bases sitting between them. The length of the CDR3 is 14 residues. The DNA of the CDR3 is TGTGCCAGCAGTTTTGGGGGGAGCACCGGGGAGCTGTTTTTT. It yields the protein CASSFGGSTGELFF.

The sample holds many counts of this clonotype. The CDR3 DNA sequence: TGCGCCAGCAGCTTACTAGCGGGAGACCGCAATGAGCAGTTCTTC. It yields the protein CASSLLAGDRNEQFF. V gene TRBV5-1 combines with J gene TRBJ2-1; 11 positions match TRBD2. This CDR3 has 15 residues. The germline gives CDR1 SGHRS, CDR2 YFSETQ. The V and J ends lost 2 bases and 6 bases, in that order; junction bases with no gene match: 4.

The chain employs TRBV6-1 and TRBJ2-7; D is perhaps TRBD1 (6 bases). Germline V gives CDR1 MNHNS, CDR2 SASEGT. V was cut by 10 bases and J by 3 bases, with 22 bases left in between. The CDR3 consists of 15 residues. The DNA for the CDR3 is TGTGCCACCAAGAAACCGGGACACCAACACTACGAGCAGTACTTC. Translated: CATKKPGHQHYEQYF.

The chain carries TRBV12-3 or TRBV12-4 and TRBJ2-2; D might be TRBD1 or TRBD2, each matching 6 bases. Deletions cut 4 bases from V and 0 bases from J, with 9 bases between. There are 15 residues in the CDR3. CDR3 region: CASSWGAPNTGELFF. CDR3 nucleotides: TGTGCCAGCAGTTGGGGGGCGCCGAACACCGGGGAGCTGTTTTTT.

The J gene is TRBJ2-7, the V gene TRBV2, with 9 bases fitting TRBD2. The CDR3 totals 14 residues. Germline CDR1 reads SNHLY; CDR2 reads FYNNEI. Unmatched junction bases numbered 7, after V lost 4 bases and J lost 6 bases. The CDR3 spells CASSVRLAGTEQYF. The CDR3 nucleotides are TGTGCCAGCAGTGTGCGGCTAGCGGGGACCGAGCAGTACTTC.

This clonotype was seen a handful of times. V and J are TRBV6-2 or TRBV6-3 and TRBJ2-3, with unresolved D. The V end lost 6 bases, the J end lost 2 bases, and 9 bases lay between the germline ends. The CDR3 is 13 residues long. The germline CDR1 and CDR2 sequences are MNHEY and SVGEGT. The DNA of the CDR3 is TGTGCCAGCAGCGGGCCCCCCACAGATACGCAGTATTTT. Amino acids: CASSGPPTDTQYF.

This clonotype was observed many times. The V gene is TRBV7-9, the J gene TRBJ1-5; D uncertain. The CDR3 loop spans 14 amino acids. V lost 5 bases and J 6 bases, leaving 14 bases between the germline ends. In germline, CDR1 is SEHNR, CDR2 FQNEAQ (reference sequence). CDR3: CASSTDGLTQPQHF. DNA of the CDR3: TGTGCCAGCAGCACCGACGGCCTAACTCAGCCCCAGCATTTT.